This T cell receptor (beta chain) was captured by sequencing in a study of CD8+CD57+ T cells in acquired aplastic anemia. The template used for profiling TCR beta VDJ and CDR3 was genomic DNA. MiXCR, run by TCRdb on the reads, gives a single entry per CDR3 protein. The sample gives just over 150,000 distinct CDR3 sequences, 45% to 55% of which show up once; about 31% is in the top ten. It was patients with CD8+CD57+ cell expansion by flow cytometry who were chosen for sequencing. The receptor's source is a human donor with aplastic anemia. Source material: sorted CD4+, CD8+, or CD8+CD57+ T cells (not recorded which) from PBMCs.

The CDR3, as DNA: TGTGCCAGCAGCCAGGGAGGAGCTAACGTCTATGGCTACACCTTC. This encodes CASSQGGANVYGYTF. The gene calls are TRBV10-3 and TRBJ1-2, with D perhaps matching TRBD1 (5 bases). Trimming cost V 10 bases and J 4 bases, with 22 bases left between them. The CDR3 sequence is 15 residues long. Per germline, CDR1 ENHRY and CDR2 SYGVKD.